The 22 T cell receptor beta chains below all came from one sample that was sequenced in a study of CD8 T cells in Susac syndrome. Reverse transcription of 0.5 to 1 ug RNA used random hexamers. MiXCR was run by TCRdb on the immunoSEQ multiplex PCR reads, yielding one entry per CDR3 protein. The repertoire holds tens of thousands of distinct CDR3 sequences, with roughly nine tenths as singletons. The sequenced sample was CD8+ T cells from PBMCs. The receptors come from a human donor with multiple sclerosis.

This chain links TRBV7-7 with TRBJ2-1, with D perhaps assigned TRBD1 or TRBD2 (5 bases each). There are 16 residues in the CDR3. Trimming took 5 bases from V and 4 from J, leaving 18 bases between them. CDR1 SSHAT and CDR2 FNYEAQ come from the germline V gene (reference sequence). The CDR3 loop reads CASSPTGQFAYNEQFF. CDR3 bases: TGTGCCAGCAGCCCCACGGGGCAGTTTGCGTACAATGAGCAGTTCTTC.

The chain carries TRBV9 and TRBJ2-1, with D perhaps matching TRBD1 or TRBD2 (5 bases each). The germline V gene has CDR1 SGDLS and CDR2 YYNGEE. The V end lost 3 bases, the J end lost 9 bases, and 19 bases lay between the germline ends. There are 15 residues in the CDR3. CDR3 nucleotide sequence: TGTGCCAGCAGCGCCCCCGGGACCCACTTCGGTGAGCAGTTCTTC. It codes for CASSAPGTHFGEQFF. The full variable domain, in which reference TRBV9 and TRBJ2-1 provide the parts outside the CDR3, is DSGVTQTPKHLITATGQRVTLRCSPRSGDLSVYWYQQSLDQGLQFLIQYYNGEERAKGNILERFSAQQFPDLHSELNLSSLELGDSALYFCASSAPGTHFGEQFFGPGTRLTVL.

The rearrangement joins TRBV5-1 to TRBJ2-5; 8 bases are a match to TRBD2. Germline CDR1 is SGHRS and CDR2 is YFSETQ. V trimming: 6 bases; J trimming: 5 bases; junction bases outside the gene matches: 12. This CDR3 has 15 amino acids. CDR3 DNA: TGCGCCAGCACTCTCGGGAGGGGACCTATGGAGACCCAGTACTTC. Protein: CASTLGRGPMETQYF.

The V call is TRBV28, the J call TRBJ2-2; 7 bases match TRBD2. The V and J ends lost 0 bases and 6 bases, in that order; junction bases with no gene match: 1. Looked up from germline, CDR1 is MDHEN and CDR2 is SYDVKM. The CDR3 has 14 amino acids. Here the CDR3 reads CASSLWTSPGELFF. In DNA, the CDR3 is TGTGCCAGCAGTTTATGGACTAGCCCCGGGGAGCTGTTTTTT.

The chain has TRBV5-1 and TRBJ1-1, with no clear D. Per germline, CDR1 SGHRS and CDR2 YFSETQ. V was clipped by 1 base and J by 0 bases, with 7 bases between them. The CDR3 covers 14 residues. The CDR3 is CASSLYSLNTEAFF. Here the CDR3 DNA reads TGCGCCAGCAGCTTGTATAGCTTGAACACTGAAGCTTTCTTT.

This chain links TRBV9 with TRBJ1-3, with D possibly matching TRBD1 (5 bases). Germline loops: CDR1 SGDLS, CDR2 YYNGEE. There are 15 residues in the CDR3. The V end was cut by 3 bases, the J end by 4 bases, with 14 bases between. CDR3 region: CASSATGGGGNTIYF. The CDR3 DNA follows: TGTGCCAGCAGCGCCACCGGGGGAGGAGGAAACACCATATATTTT.

This clonotype was observed once. The chain recombines TRBV6-5 with TRBJ1-1; D is unclear. V was trimmed by 0 bases and J by 3 bases, leaving 8 bases between them. Germline V gene data show CDR1 as MNHEY and CDR2 as SVGAGI. The CDR3 loop spans 14 amino acids. In DNA form, the CDR3 reads TGTGCCAGCAGTTACTCGAACACACACACTGAAGCTTTCTTT. Amino acids: CASSYSNTHTEAFF.

The V and J genes are TRBV3-1 and TRBJ2-4; TRBD1 matches 9 bases. Germline trimming cut 2 bases from V and 0 bases from J; bases unmatched to any gene: 5. The germline V gene has CDR1 LGHDT and CDR2 YNNKEL (reference sequence). This CDR3 has 17 amino acids. The CDR3: CASSQTGGSGAKNIQYF. In nucleotides, the CDR3 is TGTGCCAGCAGCCAAACAGGGGGCTCCGGAGCCAAAAACATTCAGTACTTC.

This chain connects TRBV12-3 or TRBV12-4 to TRBJ2-5, with 16 bases that match TRBD2. CDR3 size: 19 residues. The V gene end was trimmed by 6 bases and the J gene end by 1 base; junction bases not matched to a gene: 11. In DNA, the CDR3 is TGTGCCAGCAGACTGGGACTAGCGGGAGGGCCACTCCCCCAAGAGACCCAGTACTTC. It specifies CASRLGLAGGPLPQETQYF.

The rearrangement links TRBV29-1 to TRBJ2-7, with a possible D match to TRBD1 (6 bases). Germline V lookup: CDR1 SQVTM, CDR2 ANQGSEA. V was trimmed by 1 base and J by 1 base, leaving 11 bases between them. This CDR3 contains 14 residues. For the CDR3, the DNA is TGCAGCGTTGAAGGGGGGCAGGGGTCCTACGAGCAGTACTTC. Protein product: CSVEGGQGSYEQYF.

This rearrangement joins TRBV20-1 to TRBJ1-1; D is perhaps TRBD1 (5 bases). The CDR3 is made up of 12 amino acids. Per germline, CDR1 DFQATT and CDR2 SNEGSKA (reference sequence). CDR3 in amino acids: CTGGGMNTEAFF. The DNA for the CDR3 is TGCACCGGCGGGGGGATGAACACTGAAGCTTTCTTT.

The chain carries TRBV12-3 or TRBV12-4 and TRBJ1-4; D is undetermined. The CDR3 consists of 11 residues. The V end lost 1 base, the J end lost 7 bases, and 1 base lay between the germline ends. CDR3 sequence: CASSLGEKLFF. The CDR3 nucleotides read TGTGCCAGCAGTTTAGGTGAAAAACTGTTTTTT.

The chain has TRBV7-6 and TRBJ1-1; TRBD1 is a possible D gene (6 bases). Germline V lookup: CDR1 SGHVS, CDR2 FNYEAQ. V gave up 1 base and J gave up 5 bases, with 8 bases separating them. The length of the CDR3 is 13 residues. CDR3 DNA sequence: TGTGCCAGCAGCTTAGACAGGGAAACTGAAGCTTTCTTT. Its protein is CASSLDRETEAFF.

This clonotype occurred once. The CDR3 DNA is TGTGCCTGCGAGGGCTATCGGAGCACCTACAATGAGCAGTTCTTC. This codes for CACEGYRSTYNEQFF. This chain uses TRBV30 with TRBJ2-1; a weak D match, TRBD2 (5 bases). This CDR3 has 15 residues. CDR1 is GTSNPN and CDR2 is SVGIG in the germline V gene (reference sequence). V lost 6 bases and J lost 2, with 17 bases in between.

The rearrangement joins TRBV7-9 to TRBJ2-3; tentatively, D is TRBD1 or TRBD2 (5 bases each). Trimming stripped 2 bases from V and 1 base from J, with 13 bases between. The CDR3 is 16 residues long. Germline V CDR1 and CDR2: SEHNR, FQNEAQ (reference sequence). CDR3 region: CASSLYGTPGTDTQYF. Written as DNA, the CDR3 is TGTGCCAGCAGCTTATATGGGACCCCGGGCACAGATACGCAGTATTTT.

The V gene is TRBV27, the J gene TRBJ1-2; possible D gene TRBD1, 5 bases. The CDR3 length is 15 residues. V was trimmed by 7 bases and J by 7 bases, leaving 22 bases between them. Germline loops: CDR1 MNHEY, CDR2 SMNVEV (reference sequence). The CDR3 nucleotides read TGTGCCAGCAAGCCGGGGGGGTCCATCGCTCTTGGCTACACCTTC. As protein: CASKPGGSIALGYTF.

The chain links TRBV12-3 or TRBV12-4 to TRBJ2-2; D unresolved. V shed 5 bases and J shed 0 bases, with 7 bases lying between them. The CDR3 is 14 residues long. This CDR3 reads CASSPFANTGELFF. CDR3 in DNA: TGTGCCAGCAGTCCGTTCGCGAACACCGGGGAGCTGTTTTTT.

Comment on this clonotype: A much larger clone differs from this one at a single base, so this may be a read error. V and J are TRBV18 and TRBJ2-1, with 9 bases fitting TRBD2. Germline V CDR1 and CDR2: KGHSH, LQKENI. V trimming: 1 base; J trimming: 5 bases; junction bases outside the gene matches: 3. The CDR3 sequence is 15 residues long. In nucleotides, the CDR3 is TGTGCCAGCTCACCACTAGCGGGGGAAAACAATGAGCAGTTCTTC. This gives the protein CASSPLAGENNEQFF.

This sequence joins TRBV10-2 and TRBJ1-4, with a possible D match to TRBD1 (5 bases). Germline-derived CDR1 and CDR2 are WSHSY and SAAADI. CDR3 length equals 15 residues. The V end was cut by 6 bases, the J end by 3 bases, with 14 bases between. The CDR3 DNA sequence: TGCGCCAGCAGAACTGGGGACGTCTCTAATGAAAAACTGTTTTTT. It specifies CASRTGDVSNEKLFF.

V gene TRBV5-6 combines with J gene TRBJ2-5; 9 positions agree with TRBD1. Germline trimming cut 4 bases from V and 5 bases from J; bases unmatched to any gene: 9. The germline gives CDR1 SGHDT, CDR2 YYEEEE. CDR3 length equals 15 residues. CDR3 DNA sequence: TGTGCCAGCAGCGGAGAACAGGGGGCACGGGAGACCCAGTACTTC. As protein: CASSGEQGARETQYF.

This clonotype was detected only once. The chain has TRBV29-1 and TRBJ2-2, with D tentatively TRBD1 (5 bases). CDR1 and CDR2 from the germline V gene are SQVTM and ANQGSEA. V was pared by 1 base and J by 6 bases, with 18 bases between. This CDR3 has 16 amino acids. The CDR3 spells CSVEGLQGAEAGELFF. The CDR3 coding sequence is TGCAGCGTTGAAGGGCTGCAGGGTGCCGAGGCCGGGGAGCTGTTTTTT.

In this sample, this clonotype turned up once. The chain is built from TRBV9 and TRBJ1-3; possible D gene TRBD1, 5 bases. CDR1 and CDR2 from the germline V gene are SGDLS and YYNGEE. There are 14 residues in the CDR3. V dropped 0 bases and J dropped 2 bases, with 6 bases sitting between them. The CDR3 is CASSVVGAGNTIYF. The CDR3 DNA follows: TGTGCCAGCAGCGTAGTAGGGGCTGGAAACACCATATATTTT.